This record covers a single TCR beta chain. No antigen is known for it. Sequence data for DNA of cultured CD4+ T cells were generated by the Oncomine TCR Beta short-read assay. The authors extracted genomic DNA from cultured CD4+ T cells. TCRdb processed the PCR reads anew with MiXCR; each CDR3 protein has one entry. The sample yields 9,000 to 15,000 distinct CDR3 sequences, about 57% seen once. This record comes from a study of vaccination and CD4 T cells after COVID-19. Study-level points and caveats: The median SARS-CoV-2-reactive clonotype number increased from approximately 21 to 38, without statistical significance.

Treatment described: roughly 10-day PBMC culture with coronavirus spike peptide pools or control peptides (ViraFEST assay). Under the ViraFEST approach, antigen-specific T cells were expanded with peptide pools and TCRs subsequently sequenced. The culture of roughly 2 million PBMCs per well included approximately 10 IU/ml IL-2 and 8.5 to 10 ug/ml peptide pools. V lost 9 bases, J lost 0 bases, and 12 bases lay in between. The CDR3 length is 13 residues. Germline CDR1 reads MNHEY; CDR2 reads SVGEGT. J is TRBJ2-7 and V is TRBV6-2 or TRBV6-3; no reliable D call. This TCR came from a human donor who had recovered from COVID-19. The source material was CD4+ T cells from blood, cultured in vitro. The CDR3 DNA follows: TGTGCCAGATGGATCCGGCTCTCCTACGAGCAGTACTTC. Translation: CARWIRLSYEQYF.